The rows below give T cell receptor beta chains drawn from one sample of a study of blood T cell repertoires in COVID-19. Clones were sequenced by immunoSEQ multiplex PCR, and TCRdb holds only the in-frame ones, with some missing. Here the sample spans about 120,000 clones, over 80% being singletons. The source material was PBMCs or T cells enriched from blood (not recorded which). The receptor set was obtained from a young woman who had recovered from COVID-19. Both conserved end residues are trimmed from each CDR3.

cdr3_aa j_call v_call cdr3_length
ASSPNPGGLYNEQF TRBJ2-1 TRBV7-3 14
ASSVQAISGNTIY TRBJ1-3 TRBV9 13
ASSGSGAGNTIY TRBJ1-3 TRBV4-2 12
ASPSGRASGYT TRBJ1-2 TRBV7-9 11
ASRQGSLNTGELF TRBJ2-2 TRBV9 13
ASSLGQGYGYT TRBJ1-2 TRBV28 11
ASSQEGGRGDSYEQY TRBJ2-7 TRBV4-2 15
ASSFSQNTEAF TRBJ1-1 TRBV5-1 11
ASSRSTGGWTEAF TRBJ1-1 TRBV19 13
ASSRGAPNTGELF TRBJ2-2 TRBV27 13
AWSVGFGGNGYT TRBJ1-2 TRBV30 12